A selection of T cell receptor beta chains follows, all from one sample in a study of blood T cell repertoires in COVID-19. Some clones are missing from TCRdb's copy, which holds only in-frame ones; the method was immunoSEQ multiplex PCR. The sample yields 75,000 to 100,000 clones, over 70% seen once. The sample taken for sequencing was peripheral blood. Source of these receptors: a man in his 60s with acute or convalescent COVID-19. Both conserved end residues are part of each CDR3. Clone size is shown for a subset of rows, as once, few, many or a class of expanded clone.

v_call clone_size cdr3_aa
TRBV24-1 . CATSERLAGGSREQFF
TRBV14 . CASSQDTGPIIYGYTF
TRBV30 . CAWNLGSGAQETQYF
TRBV7-2 . CASSSDRGHTQYF
TRBV5-5 . CASSGVRAGANVLTF
TRBV7-8 . CASSLGGTSGRAGEQFF
TRBV11-2 . CASSLASSRTGLSYGYTF
TRBV9 once CASGGWAALTSTDTQYF
TRBV25-1 . CASSESSVVNTQYF
TRBV6-5 . CASSYAGGNTGELFF
TRBV19 once CATQSQRTGSNEQFF
TRBV7-2 . CASSLAVRVGSPLHF
TRBV11-2 . CASSGVTGPSGREKLFF
TRBV18 . CASSPEVISSGNTIYF
TRBV4-3 . CASSQYSGTSGRAGENEQFF
TRBV28 . CASRDRGISYEQYF
TRBV11-3 . CASSLGTGGYYGYTF
TRBV28 . CASSLGQLAELFF
TRBV11-3 . CASSQRYTDTQYF
TRBV6-1 . CASSELTDDSYEQYF
TRBV3-1/TRBV3-2 . CASSQLSGNTEAFF
TRBV5-4 . CASSFGGTGNQPQHF
TRBV5-4 . CASSLVGLGFRQGNEQFF
TRBV24-1 . CANQGQGAYNEQFF
TRBV5-1 . CASSGAREGDEQYF
TRBV10-1 . CASKDRVHGELFF
TRBV14 . CASSPLVGGIFNEQFF
TRBV13 . CASSARSGDTFF
TRBV4-1 . CASSQESMEVLYGYTF
TRBV11-3 . CASNSGTELAKNIQYF
TRBV29-1 . CSVRLDSETQYF
TRBV19 . CASSPRVSYGYTF
TRBV27 . CASSEFGTGGSQPQHF
TRBV5-1 . CASSLRDLGSSYNEQFF
TRBV28 . CASSLLAGGQPQHF
TRBV7-9 . CASSSGFSNQPQHF
TRBV5-1 . CASSFTGQGALKNIQYF
TRBV19 few CASTRDRGGYEQYF
TRBV4-3 . CASSQDLGREVDTQYF
TRBV27 few CASRSGNSYEQYF
TRBV11-2 . CASKFGSGEQFF
TRBV7-2 once CASSLKGSGIHEQYF
TRBV7-9 once CASSSSGVNYGYTF
TRBV13 . CASSLTQGGGDTEAFF
TRBV15 once CATSSPGVPSYNEQFF
TRBV27 . CASRRGFAGDQPQHF
TRBV5-4 . CASSLAPGGTYEQYF
TRBV18 . CASSSRGGDQPQHF
TRBV7-6 . CASSLARAPTGELFF
TRBV5-1 . CASSLGQGNTDTQYF
TRBV5-1 . CASSLRQGFSGELFF
TRBV7-9 . CASSLGAMNTEAFF